A selection of T cell receptor beta chains follows, all from one sample in a study of OX40 agonist ivuxolimab in advanced cancers. Profiled with immunoSEQ multiplex PCR; TCRdb holds only in-frame clones, not every one. The data show fewer than 45,000 clones, 74% seen once. Sequenced material: CD4+ or CD8+ T cells sorted from blood, taken in a trial of the OX40 agonist ivuxolimab. The receptors shown here come from an adult with an advanced solid tumor such as melanoma, head and neck, liver or kidney cancer. Both conserved end residues are part of each CDR3. A D gene is named only where the DNA matches it firmly. Rows may omit the clone size; those that give it use once, few, many or a size class.

TRBJ1-5,NA,TRBV4-2,NA,CASSQEGQNNQPQHF,TGTGCCAGCAGCCAAGAAGGGCAGAACAATCAGCCCCAGCATTTT
TRBJ1-4,few,TRBV6-1,TRBD1,CASRPRQGTNEKLFF,TGTGCCAGCAGACCTAGACAGGGAACTAATGAAAAACTGTTTTTT
TRBJ1-5,once,TRBV7-8,NA,CASSPRAEQFNQPQHF,TGTGCCAGCAGCCCGAGGGCGGAGCAGTTTAATCAGCCCCAGCATTTT
TRBJ1-3,NA,TRBV6-5,NA,CASSSYSGNTIYF,TGTGCCAGCAGTTCCTACTCTGGAAACACCATATATTTT
TRBJ2-1,once,TRBV7-2,NA,CASSFNNEQFF,TGTGCCAGCAGCTTTAACAATGAGCAGTTCTTC
TRBJ2-7,NA,TRBV10-3,NA,CAISHRDTLTYEQYF,TGTGCCATCAGCCATCGGGACACCTTAACCTACGAGCAGTACTTC
TRBJ1-3,NA,TRBV7-2,NA,CASSLVGQGKGNTIYF,TGTGCCAGCAGCTTAGTGGGGCAGGGGAAAGGAAACACCATATATTTT
TRBJ1-3,NA,TRBV30,NA,CAWSQGTHSGNTIYF,TGTGCCTGGAGTCAGGGGACTCACTCTGGAAACACCATATATTTT
TRBJ2-7,NA,TRBV19,TRBD2,CASSIGPGQAGARGHEQYF,TGTGCCAGTAGTATAGGCCCGGGTCAAGCGGGGGCCAGGGGCCACGAGCAGTACTTC
TRBJ1-1,few,TRBV19,NA,CASIPGGKGTEAFF,TGTGCCAGTATCCCGGGAGGGAAAGGCACTGAAGCTTTCTTT
TRBJ2-2,NA,TRBV7-6,TRBD2,CASSWTSGGDTGELFF,TGTGCCAGCAGCTGGACTAGCGGGGGGGACACCGGGGAGCTGTTTTTT
TRBJ2-5,NA,TRBV12-2,NA,CASRVGGAQYF,TGTGCAAGTCGCGTCGGAGGAGCCCAGTACTTC
TRBJ2-5,NA,TRBV9,NA,CASSRGRRGETQYF,TGTGCCAGCAGCAGGGGCAGACGAGGAGAGACCCAGTACTTC
TRBJ2-2,NA,TRBV5-4,TRBD1,CASSPRQGAAAGELFF,TGTGCCAGCAGCCCAAGACAGGGGGCTGCGGCCGGGGAGCTGTTTTTT
TRBJ2-3,NA,TRBV9,TRBD2,CASSAGTSGTDTQYF,TGTGCCAGCAGCGCCGGGACTAGTGGCACAGATACGCAGTATTTT
TRBJ1-2,NA,TRBV9,TRBD1,CASSSWRGQGAMPTF,TGTGCCAGCAGCTCCTGGCGGGGGCAGGGGGCGATGCCCACCTTC
TRBJ1-2,NA,TRBV5-1,NA,CASSFEREMGRNGYTF,TGCGCCAGCAGCTTCGAAAGGGAAATGGGCAGGAATGGCTACACCTTC
TRBJ2-5,once,TRBV30,NA,CAWSPGTFQETQYF,TGTGCCTGGAGCCCCGGGACTTTCCAAGAGACCCAGTACTTC
TRBJ2-7,NA,TRBV6-5,NA,CASSYRRVLDEQYF,TGTGCCAGCAGTTACAGACGGGTGTTAGACGAGCAGTACTTC
TRBJ1-2,few,TRBV19,NA,CASSMGSYYGYTF,TGTGCCAGTAGTATGGGCAGCTACTATGGCTACACCTTC
TRBJ2-3,NA,TRBV5-1,NA,CASSSGGRTDTQYF,TGCGCCAGCAGCTCTGGGGGTCGCACAGATACGCAGTATTTT
TRBJ1-5,NA,TRBV19,TRBD1,CASTGTGRGYSNQPQHF,TGTGCCAGTACTGGGACAGGGAGAGGATATAGCAATCAGCCCCAGCATTTT
TRBJ1-1,NA,TRBV5-5,NA,CASSTRDTEAFF,TGTGCCAGCAGCACCAGGGACACTGAAGCTTTCTTT
TRBJ2-1,once,TRBV30,NA,CAWKKDLPSYNEQFF,TGTGCCTGGAAAAAGGACTTACCTTCCTACAATGAGCAGTTCTTC
TRBJ2-5,NA,TRBV7-6,TRBD2,CASSPRLAGTTEETQYF,TGTGCCAGCAGCCCGAGACTAGCGGGAACTACCGAAGAGACCCAGTACTTC
TRBJ1-1,NA,TRBV11-1,TRBD1,CASRTGLNTEAFF,TGTGCCAGCAGGACAGGGTTGAACACTGAAGCTTTCTTT
TRBJ1-2,NA,TRBV5-1,NA,CASSLATNYGYTF,TGCGCCAGCAGCTTGGCAACGAACTATGGCTACACCTTC
TRBJ2-7,NA,TRBV10-2,NA,CASSDSSRAYEQYF,TGCGCCAGCAGCGATAGTAGTCGGGCATACGAGCAGTACTTC
TRBJ2-2,NA,TRBV5-6,NA,CASSLQGANTGELFF,TGTGCCAGCAGCTTACAGGGAGCCAACACCGGGGAGCTGTTTTTT
TRBJ1-1,NA,TRBV7-2,TRBD1,CASSPRTGGLNTEAFF,TGTGCCAGCAGCCCACGGACAGGGGGGTTGAACACTGAAGCTTTCTTT
TRBJ2-3,NA,TRBV5-4,TRBD2,CASSRGGAGATDTQYF,TGTGCCAGCAGCCGCGGGGGAGCGGGGGCCACAGATACGCAGTATTTT
TRBJ1-3,NA,TRBV13,NA,CASSLGGNTIYF,TGTGCCAGCAGCTTAGGGGGAAACACCATATATTTT
TRBJ2-2,NA,TRBV5-1,TRBD2,CASSLKGASGFTGELFF,TGCGCCAGCAGCCTGAAAGGGGCTAGCGGGTTCACCGGGGAGCTGTTTTTT
TRBJ1-1,NA,TRBV6-1,NA,CASGRGYGNTEAFF,TGTGCCAGCGGGCGGGGGTACGGGAACACTGAAGCTTTCTTT
TRBJ2-3,NA,TRBV5-1,NA,CASRVDWGTDTQYF,TGCGCCAGCAGGGTCGACTGGGGCACAGATACGCAGTATTTT
TRBJ2-7,NA,TRBV5-8,TRBD2,CASSRLAGGTEQYF,TGTGCCAGCAGCCGGCTCGCGGGGGGTACAGAGCAGTACTTC
TRBJ2-3,NA,TRBV5-1,TRBD1,CASSRRDQGDAQYF,TGCGCCAGCAGCCGCCGGGACCAGGGGGACGCGCAGTATTTT
TRBJ1-5,NA,TRBV27,NA,CASSFTGKAQHF,TGTGCCAGCAGTTTCACAGGGAAGGCCCAGCATTTT
TRBJ1-6,NA,TRBV9,TRBD1,CASSVSGQKNSPLHF,TGTGCCAGCAGCGTGTCGGGACAGAAAAATTCACCCCTCCACTTT
TRBJ2-2,NA,TRBV21-1,NA,CASSAGISGNTGELFF,TGTGCCAGCAGCGCGGGTATTAGTGGTAACACCGGGGAGCTGTTTTTT
TRBJ1-4,NA,TRBV11-2,TRBD1,CASSLGGTGREKLFF,TGTGCCAGCAGCTTAGGGGGGACAGGAAGAGAAAAACTGTTTTTT
TRBJ2-2,NA,TRBV6-4,NA,CASSAGNTGELFF,TGTGCCAGCAGTGCGGGGAACACCGGGGAGCTGTTTTTT
TRBJ2-2,NA,TRBV29-1,NA,CSVGEFLTGELFF,TGCAGCGTAGGAGAATTCCTCACCGGGGAGCTGTTTTTT
TRBJ1-4,NA,TRBV7-2,NA,CASSLSYSRNEKLFF,TGTGCCAGCAGCTTAAGCTACAGCCGTAATGAAAAACTGTTTTTT
TRBJ2-2,NA,TRBV7-7,NA,CASSLEDTGELFF,TGTGCCAGCAGCTTAGAGGATACCGGGGAGCTGTTTTTT
TRBJ1-3,NA,TRBV5-6,NA,CAAAPGGGNTIYF,TGTGCCGCCGCCCCAGGAGGTGGAAACACCATATATTTT
TRBJ2-5,NA,TRBV9,NA,CASSFWTGSGQETQYF,TGTGCCAGCAGCTTTTGGACCGGGTCTGGGCAAGAGACCCAGTACTTC
TRBJ2-1,few,TRBV7-3,NA,CASSLTYEGLHEQFF,TGTGCCAGCAGCTTAACCTACGAGGGCCTCCATGAGCAGTTCTTC
TRBJ2-2,large,TRBV30,NA,CAWTLDRGELFF,TGTGCCTGGACCCTGGATAGGGGGGAGCTGTTTTTT
TRBJ1-6,NA,TRBV5-1,NA,CASSLEGSSYNSPLHF,TGCGCCAGCAGCTTGGAAGGGAGCTCCTATAATTCACCCCTCCACTTT
TRBJ1-4,NA,TRBV18,NA,CASSPTGQPTNEKLFF,TGTGCCAGCTCACCAACTGGACAGCCAACTAATGAAAAACTGTTTTTT
TRBJ2-3,NA,TRBV14,TRBD1,CASSPGTGGPDTQYF,TGTGCCAGCAGCCCGGGGACAGGGGGCCCAGATACGCAGTATTTT
TRBJ1-2,NA,TRBV7-9,NA,CASSPDPNYTF,TGTGCCAGCAGCCCCGACCCAAACTACACCTTC
TRBJ1-5,NA,TRBV10-3,NA,CAISAWNNQPQHF,TGTGCCATCAGCGCTTGGAACAATCAGCCCCAGCATTTT
TRBJ1-1,NA,TRBV7-2,TRBD1,CASSKTGRTEAFF,TGTGCCAGCAGCAAGACAGGGAGGACTGAAGCTTTCTTT